The sequence of this T cell receptor (beta chain) was determined in a study of cytomegalovirus exposure and HLA in healthy donors. Study-wide context: Inside one of the first data releases sat about 85 million unique TCRs taken from HLA-typed donors.

Whole-study findings and limits: Researchers reported in a later analysis that a missense DCLRE1C variant was tied to TCR beta V- and J-gene trimming. In an earlier analysis, productive rearrangement rates for most beta V segments clustered near 87% or 30%.

Concerning this clone: Its antigen is unidentified.

V gave up 0 bases and J gave up 0 bases, with 9 bases separating them. The CDR3 extends over 15 amino acids. The germline CDR1 and CDR2 sequences are SGHRS and YFSETQ. PCR employed 60 Vbeta and 13 Jbeta primers. TCRdb's table, derived via immunoSEQ multiplex PCR, lists solely in-frame clones and lacks some. The table shows 150,000 to 200,000 clones, with around 76% occurring only once. V gene TRBV5-1 combines with J gene TRBJ1-2, with a possible D match to TRBD1 (5 bases). This sequence was found in a female donor in good health and CMV-seronegative. The specimen was PBMCs. The CDR3: CASSLEGISNYGYTF. In DNA, the CDR3 is TGCGCCAGCAGCTTGGAGGGGATTTCTAACTATGGCTACACCTTC.